The 10 T cell receptor beta chains below come from one sample, sequenced in a study of cytomegalovirus exposure and HLA in healthy donors (dated by TCRdb to about 2017). Libraries were prepared through the immunoSEQ multiplex PCR assay. The multiplex PCR relied on a mix of 60 forward primers for TCR Vbeta segments and 13 reverse primers for TCR Jbeta segments. This immuneACCESS table, as held by TCRdb, lists in-frame sequences with V and J called but not all clones. Of the missing ones, under half trace to an unresolved V gene in checked studies; the others have no known cause. The sample contains around 140,000 clones, around two thirds of them found a single time. The ten largest clones add up to less than 3% of the sample. The sample comprised PBMCs. These receptors came from a woman aged 40 to 50 in good health and CMV-seronegative.

Written as DNA, the CDR3 is TGTGCCAGCAGTGAAGGGCAGGGCAACTATGGCTACACCTTC. Amino acid sequence: CASSEGQGNYGYTF. The rearrangement uses TRBV2 and TRBJ1-2, with TRBD1 as a possible D gene (5 bases). CDR1 and CDR2 from the germline V gene are SNHLY and FYNNEI. V was clipped by 1 base and J by 2 bases, with 8 bases between them. CDR3 length: 14 amino acids.

This sequence joins TRBV5-4 and TRBJ2-2, with D possibly matching TRBD2 (6 bases). The CDR3 is 13 residues long. Trimming removed 4 bases from V and 10 bases from J, with 14 bases in between. Germline V lookup: CDR1 SGHNT, CDR2 YYREEE (reference sequence). CDR3 loop: CASSLEGAKELFF. CDR3 nucleotides: TGTGCCAGCAGCCTGGAGGGAGCGAAGGAGCTGTTTTTT.

This chain connects TRBV27 to TRBJ1-1; D not certain. Between the trimmed V and J ends, which lost 6 bases and 7 bases, there was a span of 9 bases. The CDR3 runs to 11 residues. Germline CDR1 and CDR2: MNHEY and SMNVEV (reference sequence). CDR3 DNA sequence: TGTGCCAGCAGCGAGTCAGGTGAAGCTTTCTTT. Amino acid sequence: CASSESGEAFF.

This clone showed up just a few times. V and J are TRBV7-6 and TRBJ1-4, with D unresolved. Germline CDR1 is SGHVS and CDR2 is FNYEAQ. Trimming took off 1 base at V and 8 bases at J, with 14 bases between the two ends. CDR3 length: 15 amino acids. The CDR3 region has the DNA TGTGCCAGCAGCTTAGTCGGCAGGTTCGACGAAAAACTGTTTTTT. As protein: CASSLVGRFDEKLFF.

The V and J genes are TRBV30 and TRBJ1-4, with D maybe TRBD1 (5 bases). The length of the CDR3 is 14 residues. The V end lost 2 bases, the J end lost 6 bases, and 13 bases lay between the germline ends. Germline V gives CDR1 GTSNPN, CDR2 SVGIG (reference sequence). The CDR3 spells CAWSSGRGDEKLFF. In DNA form, the CDR3 reads TGTGCCTGGAGTTCAGGGAGGGGAGATGAAAAACTGTTTTTT.

The J gene is TRBJ1-1, the V gene TRBV6-5; the match to TRBD1 covers 9 bases. J was trimmed by 6 bases and V by 6 bases; bases with no gene match: 11. The CDR3 is 15 residues long. Germline CDR1 and CDR2: MNHEY and SVGAGI. Here the CDR3 DNA reads TGTGCCAGCAGGTTCGCCACAGGGGGCGGTTCTGAAGCTTTCTTT. Protein product: CASRFATGGGSEAFF.

J is TRBJ1-2 and V is TRBV11-2; 8 bases match TRBD1. Germline CDR1 is SGHAT and CDR2 is FQNNGV. After removal of 4 bases from V and 8 bases from J, the junction contained 9 bases not matched to a gene. This CDR3 contains 14 residues. The CDR3 loop reads CASSSPRTGFGYTF. CDR3 nucleotides: TGTGCCAGCAGCTCCCCCCGGACAGGGTTCGGCTACACCTTC.

This rearrangement joins TRBV5-1 to TRBJ1-4; TRBD1 matches at 8 bases. The CDR3 loop spans 14 amino acids. Germline values: CDR1 SGHRS, CDR2 YFSETQ. V dropped 7 bases and J dropped 7; count of bases not matched to a gene: 9. CDR3: CASRLDRDGEKLFF. The CDR3 coding sequence is TGCGCCAGCCGCCTGGACAGGGATGGTGAAAAACTGTTTTTT. The variable domain in full, completed from reference TRBV5-1 and TRBJ1-4, reads KAGVTQTPRYLIKTRGQQVTLSCSPISGHRSVSWYQQTPGQGLQFLFEYFSETQRNKGNFPGRFSGRQFSNSRSEMNVSTLELGDSALYLCASRLDRDGEKLFFGSGTQLSVL.

There are a few counts of this clone. CDR3 sequence: CASSRGLAGGPDEQFF. The CDR3, as DNA: TGTGCCAGCAGTAGAGGACTAGCGGGGGGGCCCGATGAGCAGTTCTTC. This rearrangement joins TRBV27 to TRBJ2-1, with TRBD2 matching 15 bases. This CDR3 spans 16 amino acids. J lost 8 bases, V lost 5 bases, and 7 bases had no gene match. From germline, CDR1 is MNHEY and CDR2 SMNVEV (reference sequence).

The chain links TRBV4-1 to TRBJ1-6; 9 nucleotides line up with TRBD1. CDR1 and CDR2 (germline): MGHRA, YSYEKL. The CDR3 has 15 amino acids. V was pared by 4 bases and J by 7 bases, with 5 bases of the junction left unmatched. CDR3 DNA: TGCGCCAGCAGCCCGACAGGGGGTAGCAATTCACCCCTCCACTTT. Translation: CASSPTGGSNSPLHF.